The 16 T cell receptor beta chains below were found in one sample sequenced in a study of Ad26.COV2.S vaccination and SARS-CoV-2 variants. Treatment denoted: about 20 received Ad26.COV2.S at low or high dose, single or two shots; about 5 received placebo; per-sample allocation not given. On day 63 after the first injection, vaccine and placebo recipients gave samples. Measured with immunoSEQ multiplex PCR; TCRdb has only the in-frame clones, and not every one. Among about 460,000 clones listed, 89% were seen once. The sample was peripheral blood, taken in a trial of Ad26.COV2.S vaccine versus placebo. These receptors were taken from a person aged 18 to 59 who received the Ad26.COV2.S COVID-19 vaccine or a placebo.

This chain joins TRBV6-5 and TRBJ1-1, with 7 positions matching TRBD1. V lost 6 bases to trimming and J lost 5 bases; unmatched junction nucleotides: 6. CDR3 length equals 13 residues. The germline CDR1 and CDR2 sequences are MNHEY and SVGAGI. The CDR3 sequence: CASSVQGGTEAFF. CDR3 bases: TGTGCCAGCAGCGTCCAGGGGGGAACTGAAGCTTTCTTT.

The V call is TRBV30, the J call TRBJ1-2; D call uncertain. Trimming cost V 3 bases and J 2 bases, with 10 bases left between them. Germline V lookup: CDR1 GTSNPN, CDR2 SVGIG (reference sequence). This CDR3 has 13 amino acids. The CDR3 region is CAWSALGNYGYTF. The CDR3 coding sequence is TGTGCCTGGAGCGCTTTGGGGAACTATGGCTACACCTTC.

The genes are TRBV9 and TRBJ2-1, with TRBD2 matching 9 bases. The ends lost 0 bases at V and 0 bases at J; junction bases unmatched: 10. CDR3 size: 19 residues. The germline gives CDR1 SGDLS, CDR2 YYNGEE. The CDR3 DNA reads TGTGCCAGCAGCGTAGCAGGTGCGGGGGGGCGTTACTCCTACAATGAGCAGTTCTTC. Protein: CASSVAGAGGRYSYNEQFF. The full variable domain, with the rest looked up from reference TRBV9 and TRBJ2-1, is DSGVTQTPKHLITATGQRVTLRCSPRSGDLSVYWYQQSLDQGLQFLIQYYNGEERAKGNILERFSAQQFPDLHSELNLSSLELGDSALYFCASSVAGAGGRYSYNEQFFGPGTRLTVL.

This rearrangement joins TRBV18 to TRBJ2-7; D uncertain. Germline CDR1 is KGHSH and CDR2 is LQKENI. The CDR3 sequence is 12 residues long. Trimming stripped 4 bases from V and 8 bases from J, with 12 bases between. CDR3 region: CASSLEPRKQYF. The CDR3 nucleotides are TGTGCCAGCTCACTAGAACCGCGTAAGCAGTACTTC.

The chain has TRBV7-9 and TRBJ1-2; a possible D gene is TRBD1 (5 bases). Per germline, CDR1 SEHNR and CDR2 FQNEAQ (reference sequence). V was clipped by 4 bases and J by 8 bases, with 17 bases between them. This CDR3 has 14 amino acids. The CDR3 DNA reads TGTGCCAGCAGCTCGGGGGACGGTGCGATAGGCTACACCTTC. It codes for CASSSGDGAIGYTF.

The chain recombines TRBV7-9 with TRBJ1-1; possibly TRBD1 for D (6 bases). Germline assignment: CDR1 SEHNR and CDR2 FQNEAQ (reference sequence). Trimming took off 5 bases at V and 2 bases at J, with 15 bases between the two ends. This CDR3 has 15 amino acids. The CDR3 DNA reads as TGTGCCAGCAGCCTTGGAGGGGGTTTCAACACTGAAGCTTTCTTT. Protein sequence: CASSLGGGFNTEAFF.

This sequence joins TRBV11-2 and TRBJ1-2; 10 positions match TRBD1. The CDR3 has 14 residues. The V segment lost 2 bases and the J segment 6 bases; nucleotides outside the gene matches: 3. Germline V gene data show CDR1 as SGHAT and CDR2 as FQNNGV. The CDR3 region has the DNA TGTGCCAGCAGCTTATTTGGGACAGGGGATGGCTACACCTTC. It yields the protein CASSLFGTGDGYTF.

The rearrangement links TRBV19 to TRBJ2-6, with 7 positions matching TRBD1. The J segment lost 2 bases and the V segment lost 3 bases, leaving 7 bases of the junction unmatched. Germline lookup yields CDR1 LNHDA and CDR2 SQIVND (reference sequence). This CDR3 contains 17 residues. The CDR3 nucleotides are TGTGCCAGTAGTATGACAGGGTTTAGGACTGGGGCCAACGTCCTGACTTTC. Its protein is CASSMTGFRTGANVLTF.

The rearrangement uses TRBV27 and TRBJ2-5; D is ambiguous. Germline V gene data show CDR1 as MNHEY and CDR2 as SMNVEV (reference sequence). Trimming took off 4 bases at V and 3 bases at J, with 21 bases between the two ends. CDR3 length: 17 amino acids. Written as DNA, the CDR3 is TGTGCCAGCAGTTCGTGGGTTCTGGGTGGAATAAAAGAGACCCAGTACTTC. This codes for CASSSWVLGGIKETQYF.

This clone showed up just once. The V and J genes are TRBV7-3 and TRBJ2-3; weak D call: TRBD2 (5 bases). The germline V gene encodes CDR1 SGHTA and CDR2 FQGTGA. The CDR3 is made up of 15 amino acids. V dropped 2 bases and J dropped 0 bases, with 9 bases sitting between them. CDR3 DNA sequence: TGTGCCAGCAGCTTAGGGCGGACTAGCACAGATACGCAGTATTTT. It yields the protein CASSLGRTSTDTQYF.

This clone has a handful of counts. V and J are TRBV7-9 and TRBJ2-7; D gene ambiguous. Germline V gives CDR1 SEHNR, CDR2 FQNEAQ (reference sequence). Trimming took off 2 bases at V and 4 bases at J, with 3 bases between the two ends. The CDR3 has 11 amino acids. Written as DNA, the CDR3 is TGTGCCAGCAGCTTAAGTTACGAGCAGTACTTC. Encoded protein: CASSLSYEQYF.

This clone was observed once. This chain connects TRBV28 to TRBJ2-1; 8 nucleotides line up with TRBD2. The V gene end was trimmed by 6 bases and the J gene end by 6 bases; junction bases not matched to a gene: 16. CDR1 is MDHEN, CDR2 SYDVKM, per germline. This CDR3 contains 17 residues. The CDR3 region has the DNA TGTGCCAGCAGCCTCCCGGGACCGGGACTAGTAAGCAATGAGCAGTTCTTC. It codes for CASSLPGPGLVSNEQFF. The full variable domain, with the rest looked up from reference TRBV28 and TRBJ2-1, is DVKVTQSSRYLVKRTGEKVFLECVQDMDHENMFWYRQDPGLGLRLIYFSYDVKMKEKGDIPEGYSVSREKKERFSLILESASTNQTSMYLCASSLPGPGLVSNEQFFGPGTRLTVL.

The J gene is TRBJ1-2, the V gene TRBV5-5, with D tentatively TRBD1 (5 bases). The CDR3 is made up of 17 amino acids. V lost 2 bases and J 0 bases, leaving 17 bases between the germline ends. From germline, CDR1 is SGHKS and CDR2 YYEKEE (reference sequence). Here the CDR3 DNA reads TGTGCCAGCAGCTTCGACGGGGCGCTTCTGGCTAACTATGGCTACACCTTC. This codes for CASSFDGALLANYGYTF.

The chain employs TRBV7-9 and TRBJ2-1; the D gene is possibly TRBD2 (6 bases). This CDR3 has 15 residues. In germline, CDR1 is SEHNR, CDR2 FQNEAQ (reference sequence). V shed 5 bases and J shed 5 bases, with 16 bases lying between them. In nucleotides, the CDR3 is TGTGCCAGCAGCCCGCGGGGTAGCGGCAACAATGAGCAGTTCTTC. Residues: CASSPRGSGNNEQFF.

The CDR3 spells CASSYRTGGREKLFF. CDR3 DNA: TGTGCCAGCAGTTATCGGACAGGGGGCCGTGAAAAACTGTTTTTT. The chain recombines TRBV6-2 or TRBV6-3 with TRBJ1-4, with TRBD1 identical over 11 bases. Germline loops: CDR1 MNHEY, CDR2 SVGEGT. This CDR3 has 15 residues. The V gene end was trimmed by 3 bases and the J gene end by 7 bases; junction bases not matched to a gene: 4.

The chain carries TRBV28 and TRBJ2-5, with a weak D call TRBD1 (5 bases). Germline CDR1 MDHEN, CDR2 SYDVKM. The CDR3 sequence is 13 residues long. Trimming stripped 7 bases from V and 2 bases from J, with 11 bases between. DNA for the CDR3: TGTGCCAGCAACGGACACGAGCAAGAGACCCAGTACTTC. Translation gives CASNGHEQETQYF.